The present TCR beta chain was sequenced within a study of cytomegalovirus exposure and HLA in healthy donors. About the study: Within an early data release were around 80 million unique TCRs drawn from HLA-typed donors.

This clone showed up just once. Its target is not known. Study observations and caveats: Most TCR sequences proved rare, with some public TCRs found in many donors.

Both 60 Vbeta primers and 13 Jbeta primers went into the PCR. TCRdb keeps only in-frame clones here, not all; method: immunoSEQ multiplex PCR. The sample has roughly 130,000 clones; 80% are singletons. The sequenced sample consisted of PBMCs. The source of this sequence is a male donor in good health and CMV-seronegative.

The CDR3 nucleotides read TGTGCCAGCAGCCAAGATATTTGGGCGGGGCGAGAGACCCAGTACTTC. Translation: CASSQDIWAGRETQYF. The chain links TRBV14 to TRBJ2-5; weak D call: TRBD2 (6 bases). The CDR3 spans 16 residues. Trimming left V 0 bases short and J 4 bases short, with 15 bases between. Germline CDR1 reads SGHDN; CDR2 reads FVKESK.